This T cell receptor (beta chain) was profiled in a study of T cells after yellow fever vaccination. At the level of the study: Sorting by CD3, CD45RA, CCR7 and CD95 gave EM, EMRA, CM and Tscm subsets. Where fractions had low cell numbers, libraries were prepared from them with the SMART-Seq v4 Ultra Low Input RNA kit.

This CDR3 has 13 amino acids. Germline assignment: CDR1 SGHTA and CDR2 FQGNSA. V shed 5 bases and J shed 2 bases, with 9 bases lying between them. There are many counts of this clonotype. Findings and limits, study-wide: Almost all vaccine-responding clonotypes escaped detection in sorted memory subsets on day 0.

The 5'RACE template-switching step produced TCR cDNA and added a universal primer site and UMIs. TCRdb recomputed calls from the 5' RACE reads with MiXCR, one row per CDR3 protein. The table has approximately 32,000 distinct CDR3 sequences, around 6.7% seen once; the top ten hold less than 25%. The J gene is TRBJ2-5, the V gene TRBV7-2; D perhaps matches TRBD1 (6 bases). Here the sequenced sample was PBMCs, either bulk or a sorted T-cell subset (CD4+, CD8+, memory, or dextramer-sorted; not recorded which), taken on the day of the first yellow fever vaccination. The origin of this receptor is a man aged 18-30 years who received the YFV17D yellow fever vaccine. The CDR3 loop reads CASSPDRQETQYF. In nucleotides, the CDR3 is TGTGCCAGCAGCCCGGACAGACAAGAGACCCAGTACTTC.